This T cell receptor beta chain was identified in a study of blood T cell repertoires in COVID-19. Across the study: Nucleic acid was either cDNA or gDNA, and it came from T cells, B-cell-depleted T cells, or PBMCs.

The CDR3 has 16 residues. Germline V gene data show CDR1 as KGHDR and CDR2 as SFDVKD. The V gene end was trimmed by 5 bases and the J gene end by 2 bases; junction bases not matched to a gene: 7. As handled by the study authors: Amplification with reference gene primers provided the estimates of nucleated cell counts. Profiled with immunoSEQ multiplex PCR; TCRdb holds only in-frame clones, not every one. V and J calls plus clone size are reproduced from that table; the DNA served to infer D and trimming. The sample has about 170,000 clones; around nine tenths are singletons. The rearrangement uses TRBV24-1 and TRBJ2-3; 9 positions agree with TRBD2. Input material: peripheral blood. This clonotype was sampled from a man aged 18 to 30 with active or convalescent COVID-19. The chain's CDR3 is CATSGRLAENTDTQYF. The CDR3 nucleotides read TGTGCCACCAGTGGCCGACTAGCGGAGAACACAGATACGCAGTATTTT.